This T cell receptor beta chain was obtained from a study of blood T cell repertoires in COVID-19. The CDR3 runs 13 residues. The germline V and J ends were trimmed by 6 bases and 5 bases, with 13 bases remaining between them. Participants were placed into cohorts based on the clinical history they reported. Per the original data handling: From reference gene primer amplification, estimates of nucleated cell counts were derived. Method: immunoSEQ multiplex PCR; TCRdb's copy keeps in-frame clones and lacks some. That table furnishes V, J and clone size, whereas the DNA furnished D and trimming. The sample yields fewer than 200,000 clones, less than 85% seen once.

The chain uses TRBV12-3 or TRBV12-4 and TRBJ1-1, with D perhaps TRBD1 (5 bases). Sequenced material: PBMCs or T cells enriched from blood (not recorded which). The receptor comes from a woman aged 55-70 years with acute COVID-19. CDR3 coding DNA: TGTGCCAGCAGGGAACAGGAAGTGACTGAAGCTTTCTTT. Protein sequence: CASREQEVTEAFF.